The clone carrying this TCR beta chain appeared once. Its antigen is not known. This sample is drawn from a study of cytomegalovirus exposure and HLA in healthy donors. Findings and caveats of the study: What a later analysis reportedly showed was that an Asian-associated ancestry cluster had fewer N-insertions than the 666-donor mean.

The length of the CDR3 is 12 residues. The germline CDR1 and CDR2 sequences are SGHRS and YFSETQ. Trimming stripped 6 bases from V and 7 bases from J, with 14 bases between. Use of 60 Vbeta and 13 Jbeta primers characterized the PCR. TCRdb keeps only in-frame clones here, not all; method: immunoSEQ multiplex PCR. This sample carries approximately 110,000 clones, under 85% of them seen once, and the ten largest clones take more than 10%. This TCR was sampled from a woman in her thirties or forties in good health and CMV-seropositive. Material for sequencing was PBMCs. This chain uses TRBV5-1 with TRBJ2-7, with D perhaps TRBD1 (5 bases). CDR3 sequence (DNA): TGCGCCAGCACAGGGTCTTTGGGAGAGCAGTACTTC. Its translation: CASTGSLGEQYF.